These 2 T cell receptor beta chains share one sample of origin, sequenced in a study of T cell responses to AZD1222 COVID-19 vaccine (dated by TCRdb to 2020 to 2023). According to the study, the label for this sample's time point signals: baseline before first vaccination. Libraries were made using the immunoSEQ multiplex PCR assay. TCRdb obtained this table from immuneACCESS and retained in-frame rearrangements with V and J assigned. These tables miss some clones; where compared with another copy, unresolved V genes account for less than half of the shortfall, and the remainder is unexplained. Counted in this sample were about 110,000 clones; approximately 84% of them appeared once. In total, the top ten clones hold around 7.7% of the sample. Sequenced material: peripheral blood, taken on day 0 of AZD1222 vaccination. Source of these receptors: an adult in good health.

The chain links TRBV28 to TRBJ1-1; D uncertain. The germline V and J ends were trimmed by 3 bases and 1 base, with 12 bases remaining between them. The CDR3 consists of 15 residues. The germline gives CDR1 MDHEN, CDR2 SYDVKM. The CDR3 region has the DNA TGTGCCAGCAGTTTGACCTCGGCGCCGAACACTGAAGCTTTCTTT. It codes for CASSLTSAPNTEAFF.

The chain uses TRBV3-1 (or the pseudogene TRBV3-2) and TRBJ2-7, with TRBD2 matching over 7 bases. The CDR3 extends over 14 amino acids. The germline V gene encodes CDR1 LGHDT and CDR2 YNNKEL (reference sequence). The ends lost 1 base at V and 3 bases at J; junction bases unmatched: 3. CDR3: CASSQGGGFYEQYF. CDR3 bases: TGTGCCAGCAGCCAAGGGGGAGGGTTCTACGAGCAGTACTTC.